The clone carrying this TCR beta chain occurred a few times. Its antigen remains unidentified. Germline CDR1 reads SGHRS; CDR2 reads YFSETQ. V was pared by 0 bases and J by 5 bases, with 8 bases of the junction left unmatched. This CDR3 comprises 19 residues. The source of the sample is a study of T-cell reconstitution after alpha-beta-depleted transplantation in children. Study observations and caveats: The authors attributed T-cell counts and diversity one year after transplant mostly to newly produced T cells. Surviving recipient cells, namely T cells and thymic progenitors, were the source of high day-60 TCRbeta diversity in some patients. It was reported that alpha-beta T cells came from several hundred expanded graft clones (about two months after transplant).

Unique molecular identifiers were used to barcode this TCRbeta library. TCRdb itself ran the PCR reads through MiXCR, one entry per CDR3 protein. Among 450,000 to 700,000 distinct CDR3 sequences listed, around 27% were seen once. This TCR derives from a boy under two years old with Wiskott-Aldrich syndrome, due to receive a stem cell transplant. The V gene is TRBV5-1, the J gene TRBJ2-1, with 16 nucleotides matching TRBD2. Sequencing used PBMCs, obtained before TCRalphabeta/CD19-depleted stem cell transplant. The CDR3, as DNA: TGCGCCAGCAGCTTGGACGGGACTAGCGGGAGGGGTGGGGACAATGAGCAGTTCTTC. Protein sequence: CASSLDGTSGRGGDNEQFF.